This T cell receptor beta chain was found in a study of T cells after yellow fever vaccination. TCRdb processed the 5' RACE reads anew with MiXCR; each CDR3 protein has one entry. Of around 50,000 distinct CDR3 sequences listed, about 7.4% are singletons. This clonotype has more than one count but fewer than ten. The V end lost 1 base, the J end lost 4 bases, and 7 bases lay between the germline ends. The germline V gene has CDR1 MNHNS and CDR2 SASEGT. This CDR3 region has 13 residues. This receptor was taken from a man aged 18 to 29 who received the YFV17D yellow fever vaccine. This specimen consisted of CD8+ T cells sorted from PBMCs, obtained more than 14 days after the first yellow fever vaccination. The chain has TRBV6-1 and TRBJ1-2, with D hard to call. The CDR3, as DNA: TGTGCCAGCAGTGAAGGATCCTTCTATGGCTACACCTTC. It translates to CASSEGSFYGYTF.